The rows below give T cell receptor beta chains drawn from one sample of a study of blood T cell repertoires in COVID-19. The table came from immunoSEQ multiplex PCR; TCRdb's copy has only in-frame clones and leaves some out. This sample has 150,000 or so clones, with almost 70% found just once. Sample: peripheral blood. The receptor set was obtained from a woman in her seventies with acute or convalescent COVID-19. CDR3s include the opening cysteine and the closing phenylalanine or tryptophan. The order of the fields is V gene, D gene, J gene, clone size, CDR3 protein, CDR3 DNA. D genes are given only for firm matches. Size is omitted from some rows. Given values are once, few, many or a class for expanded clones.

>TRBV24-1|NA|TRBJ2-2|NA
CATSQNRAANTGELFF
TGTGCCACCAGTCAGAACAGGGCGGCGAACACCGGGGAGCTGTTTTTT
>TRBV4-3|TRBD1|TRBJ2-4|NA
CASSQNRGTKNIQYF
TGCGCCAGCAGCCAAAACAGGGGGACCAAAAACATTCAGTACTTC
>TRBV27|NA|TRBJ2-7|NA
CATGSYEQYF
TGTGCCACAGGGTCCTACGAGCAGTACTTC
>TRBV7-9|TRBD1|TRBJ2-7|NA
CASSFGTGNGEQYF
TGTGCCAGCAGCTTCGGGACAGGGAATGGGGAGCAGTACTTC
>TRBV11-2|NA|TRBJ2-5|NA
CASSLQGQQETQYF
TGTGCCAGCAGCTTACAGGGCCAGCAAGAGACCCAGTACTTC
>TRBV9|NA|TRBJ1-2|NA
CASSPTTDYGYTF
TGTGCCAGCAGCCCGACGACTGACTATGGCTACACCTTC
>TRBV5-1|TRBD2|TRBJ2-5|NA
CASSFSPGGGQTQYF
TGCGCCAGCAGCTTCTCACCCGGGGGAGGGCAGACCCAGTACTTC
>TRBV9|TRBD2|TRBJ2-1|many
CASSVVAGGFNEQFF
TGTGCCAGCAGCGTAGTAGCGGGGGGATTCAATGAGCAGTTCTTC
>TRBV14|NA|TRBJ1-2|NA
CASSRDRTINYGYTF
TGTGCCAGCAGCCGCGACAGGACCATTAACTATGGCTACACCTTC
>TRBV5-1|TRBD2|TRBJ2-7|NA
CASSFGLAGGRYEQYF
TGCGCCAGCAGCTTCGGGCTAGCGGGGGGGCGGTACGAGCAGTACTTC
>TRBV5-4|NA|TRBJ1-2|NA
CASSLGATNYGYTF
TGTGCCAGCAGCTTGGGCGCAACTAACTATGGCTACACCTTC
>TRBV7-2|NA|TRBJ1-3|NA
CASSYGQIGNTIYF
TGTGCCAGCAGCTACGGACAGATTGGAAACACCATATATTTT
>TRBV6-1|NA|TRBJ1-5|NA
CASSEWPQPQHF
TGTGCCAGCAGTGAATGGCCCCAGCCCCAGCATTTT
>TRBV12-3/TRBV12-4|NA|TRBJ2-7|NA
CASSRQSTYEQYF
TGTGCCAGCAGTAGACAGTCGACCTACGAGCAGTACTTC
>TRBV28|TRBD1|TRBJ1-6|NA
CASRLGQGAYNSPLHF
TGTGCCAGCAGACTAGGACAGGGGGCCTATAATTCACCCCTCCACTTT
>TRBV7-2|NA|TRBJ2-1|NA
CASSSYSSSYNEQFF
TGTGCCAGCAGCTCCTACTCGAGCTCCTACAATGAGCAGTTCTTC
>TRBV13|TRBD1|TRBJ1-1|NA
CASSFGTGTEAFF
TGTGCCAGCAGCTTCGGGACAGGCACTGAAGCTTTCTTT
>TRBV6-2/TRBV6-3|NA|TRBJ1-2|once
CASSYSPDSLKGYTF
TGTGCCAGCAGTTACTCGCCGGACAGTCTGAAGGGCTACACCTTC
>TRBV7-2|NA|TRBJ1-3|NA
CASSSETGNTIYF
TGTGCCAGCAGCTCCGAAACAGGAAACACCATATATTTT
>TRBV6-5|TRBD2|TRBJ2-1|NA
CASRGTSGYNEQFF
TGTGCCAGCAGGGGGACTAGCGGCTACAATGAGCAGTTCTTC
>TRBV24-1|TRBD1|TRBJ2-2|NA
CATSSDRGRFTGELFF
TGTGCCACCAGTTCGGACAGGGGCCGTTTCACCGGGGAGCTGTTTTTT
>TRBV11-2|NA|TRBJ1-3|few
CASSLGLGNTIYF
TGTGCCAGCAGCTTAGGACTGGGAAACACCATATATTTT
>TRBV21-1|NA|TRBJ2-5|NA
CASSKGGRYQETQYF
TGTGCCAGCAGCAAAGGGGGCCGGTACCAAGAGACCCAGTACTTC
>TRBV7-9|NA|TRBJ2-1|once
CASSPQGYNEQFF
TGTGCCAGCAGCCCCCAGGGTTACAATGAGCAGTTCTTC
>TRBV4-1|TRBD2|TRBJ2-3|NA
CASSWGPGLAGLFTDTQYF
TGCGCCAGCAGCTGGGGACCGGGACTAGCGGGCCTTTTCACAGATACGCAGTATTTT
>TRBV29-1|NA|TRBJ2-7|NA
CSVGLTQISYEQYF
TGCAGCGTTGGTTTGACACAGATCTCCTACGAGCAGTACTTC
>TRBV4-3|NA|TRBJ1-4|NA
CASSQDQNGEKLFF
TGCGCCAGCAGCCAAGATCAAAACGGGGAAAAACTGTTTTTT
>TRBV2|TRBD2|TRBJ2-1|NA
CASSDPGTSGDYNEQFF
TGTGCCAGCAGTGACCCCGGTACTAGCGGGGACTACAATGAGCAGTTCTTC
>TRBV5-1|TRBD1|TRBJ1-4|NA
CASSQSGTGGEKLFF
TGCGCCAGCAGCCAATCCGGGACAGGAGGTGAAAAACTGTTTTTT
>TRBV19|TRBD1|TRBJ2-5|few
CASSPGQGRSGETQYF
TGTGCCAGTTCACCGGGACAGGGGAGGTCGGGGGAGACCCAGTACTTC
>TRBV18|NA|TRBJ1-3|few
CASSPPGLNTGVHSGNTIYF
TGTGCCAGCTCACCACCGGGACTGAACACCGGGGTCCACTCTGGAAACACCATATATTTT
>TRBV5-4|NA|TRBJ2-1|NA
CASKTHRRSSYNEQFF
TGTGCCAGCAAAACTCACAGGCGAAGCTCCTACAATGAGCAGTTCTTC
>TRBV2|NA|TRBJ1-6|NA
CATKSSYNSPLHF
TGTGCCACTAAAAGCTCCTATAATTCACCCCTCCACTTT
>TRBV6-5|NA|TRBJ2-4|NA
CASSYPIVSAKNIQYF
TGTGCCAGCAGTTACCCCATAGTTTCGGCCAAAAACATTCAGTACTTC
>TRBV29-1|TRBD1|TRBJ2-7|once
CSVKEGGSQNSMYF
TGCAGCGTCAAAGAAGGGGGCTCCCAGAATAGCATGTACTTC
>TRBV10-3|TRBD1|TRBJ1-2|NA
CAIAELPTGEGYTF
TGTGCCATCGCCGAGCTCCCCACAGGGGAGGGCTACACCTTC
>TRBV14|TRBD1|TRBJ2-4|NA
CASSQGQGGIQYF
TGTGCCAGCAGCCAAGGACAGGGCGGCATTCAGTACTTC
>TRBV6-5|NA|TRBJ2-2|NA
CASSYSYRNTGELFF
TGTGCCAGCAGTTACTCATACAGGAACACCGGGGAGCTGTTTTTT
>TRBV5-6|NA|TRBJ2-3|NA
CASSLVPWGLGSDTQYF
TGTGCCAGCAGCTTGGTACCGTGGGGGCTAGGGTCAGATACGCAGTATTTT
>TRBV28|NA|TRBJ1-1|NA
CASSLTGTHMNTEAFF
TGTGCCAGCAGTCTCACCGGGACACACATGAACACTGAAGCTTTCTTT
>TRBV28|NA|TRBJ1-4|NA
CASSLANKGEKLFF
TGTGCCAGCAGTTTAGCCAACAAGGGGGAAAAACTGTTTTTT
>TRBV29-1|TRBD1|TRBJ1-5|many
CGTGGGNQPQHF
TGCGGGACAGGGGGGGGGAATCAGCCCCAGCATTTT
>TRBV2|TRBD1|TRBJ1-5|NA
CASSLGQSHQPQHF
TGTGCCAGCAGCCTGGGACAGTCCCATCAGCCCCAGCATTTT
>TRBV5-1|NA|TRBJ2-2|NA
CASSIRGTGELFF
TGCGCCAGCAGCATTCGGGGCACCGGGGAGCTGTTTTTT
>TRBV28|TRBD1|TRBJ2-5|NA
CASSQGAKTQYF
TGTGCCAGCTCACAGGGGGCGAAGACCCAGTACTTC
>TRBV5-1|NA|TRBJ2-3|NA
CASSLAGGTSTDTQYF
TGCGCCAGCAGCTTGGCTGGGGGCACTAGCACAGATACGCAGTATTTT
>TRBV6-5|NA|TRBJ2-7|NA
CASVWLDSYEQYF
TGTGCCAGCGTTTGGCTAGACTCCTACGAGCAGTACTTC
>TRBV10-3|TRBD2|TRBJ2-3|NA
CAISESRLAGRTWSTDTQYF
TGTGCCATCAGTGAGTCGAGACTAGCGGGAAGAACCTGGAGCACAGATACGCAGTATTTT
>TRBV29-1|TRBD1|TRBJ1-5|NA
CSVGQGSEPQHF
TGCAGCGTGGGACAGGGCAGCGAGCCCCAGCATTTT
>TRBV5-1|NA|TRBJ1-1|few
CASSLARGRTEAFF
TGCGCCAGCAGCTTGGCCCGGGGGAGGACTGAAGCTTTCTTT
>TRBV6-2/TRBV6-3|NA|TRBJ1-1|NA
CASSIQYKGGTEAFF
TGTGCCAGCAGTATTCAGTACAAGGGAGGCACTGAAGCTTTCTTT
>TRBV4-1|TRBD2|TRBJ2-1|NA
CASSHNSGRNYNEQFF
TGCGCCAGCAGCCACAATAGCGGGAGGAACTACAATGAGCAGTTCTTC
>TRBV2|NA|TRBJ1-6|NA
CASSERGSSSPLHF
TGTGCCAGCAGTGAAAGGGGCTCAAGTTCACCCCTCCACTTT
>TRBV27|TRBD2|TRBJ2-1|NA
CASTRGRGVYNEQFF
TGTGCCAGCACCCGCGGGAGGGGTGTTTACAATGAGCAGTTCTTC